This entry describes one T cell receptor (beta chain). Its target is unknown. Produced via immunoSEQ multiplex PCR; TCRdb's table is partial and in-frame only. The sample holds about 150,000 clones; around 86% are singletons and the top ten take about a tenth. The CDR3 loop spans 15 amino acids. Germline V gene lookup returns CDR1 LNHNV and CDR2 YYDKDF (reference sequence). Losses at the gene ends were 1 base for V and 1 base for J; bases not matched to a gene: 2. The sample comes from a study of T cell responses to AZD1222 COVID-19 vaccine. Study results and limitations: White British ancestry dominated among donors, who included more females, and clonal diversity was possibly underestimated. With dominance at 160-218 and 743-854, vaccine-associated CD4 TCRs spanned spike.

The specimen comprised peripheral blood, sampled 28 days after the second AZD1222 dose. The chain combines TRBV15 with TRBJ1-1, with 8 positions matching TRBD1. This sequence was found in an adult who received the AZD1222 COVID-19 vaccine. This CDR3 reads CATSRATGENTEAFF. As DNA, the CDR3 is TGTGCCACCAGCAGAGCGACAGGGGAGAACACTGAAGCTTTCTTT.